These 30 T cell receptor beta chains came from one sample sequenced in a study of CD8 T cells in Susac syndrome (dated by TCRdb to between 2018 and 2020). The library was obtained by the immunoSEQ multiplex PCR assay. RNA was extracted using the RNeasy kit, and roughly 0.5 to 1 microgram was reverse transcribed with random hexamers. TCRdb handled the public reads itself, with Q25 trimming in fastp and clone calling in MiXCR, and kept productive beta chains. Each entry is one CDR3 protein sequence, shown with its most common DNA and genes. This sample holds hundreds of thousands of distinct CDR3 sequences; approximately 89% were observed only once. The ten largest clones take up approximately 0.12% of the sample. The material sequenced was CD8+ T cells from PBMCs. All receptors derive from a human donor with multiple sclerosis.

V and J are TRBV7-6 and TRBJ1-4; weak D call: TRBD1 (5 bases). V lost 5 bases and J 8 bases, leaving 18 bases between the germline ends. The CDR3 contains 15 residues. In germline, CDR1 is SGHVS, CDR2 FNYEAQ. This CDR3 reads CASSRKGSGDEKLFF. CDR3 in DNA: TGTGCCAGCAGCCGAAAAGGGAGCGGGGACGAAAAACTGTTTTTT.

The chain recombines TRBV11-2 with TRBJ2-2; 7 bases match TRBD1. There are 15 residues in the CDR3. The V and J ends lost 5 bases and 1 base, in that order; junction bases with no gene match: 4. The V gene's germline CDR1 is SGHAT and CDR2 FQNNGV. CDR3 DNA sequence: TGTGCCAGCAGCCTCCGGACAGGGAACACCGGGGAGCTGTTTTTT. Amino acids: CASSLRTGNTGELFF. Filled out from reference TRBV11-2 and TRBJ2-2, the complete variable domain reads EAGVAQSPRYKIIEKRQSVAFWCNPISGHATLYWYQQILGQGPKLLIQFQNNGVVDDSQLPKDRFSAERLKGVDSTLKIQPAKLEDSAVYLCASSLRTGNTGELFFGEGSRLTVL.

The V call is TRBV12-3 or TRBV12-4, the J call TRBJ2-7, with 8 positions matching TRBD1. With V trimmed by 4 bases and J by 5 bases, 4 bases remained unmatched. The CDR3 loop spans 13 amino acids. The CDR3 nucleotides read TGTGCCAGCAGTTGGACAGGGTATAACGAGCAGTACTTC. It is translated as CASSWTGYNEQYF.

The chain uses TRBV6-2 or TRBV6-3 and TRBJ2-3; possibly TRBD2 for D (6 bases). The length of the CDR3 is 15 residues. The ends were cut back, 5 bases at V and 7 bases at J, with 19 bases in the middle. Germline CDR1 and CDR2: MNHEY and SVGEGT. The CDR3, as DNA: TGTGCCAGCAGTCTCTCCCAGGAGGGGTTCAATACGCAGTATTTT. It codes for CASSLSQEGFNTQYF.

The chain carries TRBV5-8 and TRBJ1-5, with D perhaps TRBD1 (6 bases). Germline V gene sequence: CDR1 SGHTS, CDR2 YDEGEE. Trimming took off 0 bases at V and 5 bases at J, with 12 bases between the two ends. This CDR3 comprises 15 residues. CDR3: CASSLVETGYQPQHF. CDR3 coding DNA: TGTGCCAGCAGCTTGGTTGAAACAGGGTATCAGCCCCAGCATTTT. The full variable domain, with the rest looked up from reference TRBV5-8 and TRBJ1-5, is EAGVTQSPTHLIKTRGQQATLRCSPISGHTSVYWYQQALGLGLQFLLWYDEGEERNRGNFPPRFSGRQFPNYSSELNVNALELEDSALYLCASSLVETGYQPQHFGDGTRLSIL.

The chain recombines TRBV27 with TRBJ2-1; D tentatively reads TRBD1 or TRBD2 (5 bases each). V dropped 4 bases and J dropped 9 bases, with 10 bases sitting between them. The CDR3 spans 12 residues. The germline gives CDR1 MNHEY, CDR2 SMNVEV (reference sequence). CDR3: CASSSGTREQFF. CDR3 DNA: TGTGCCAGCAGTTCCGGGACGCGTGAGCAGTTCTTC.

CDR3 sequence reads: CASSLFPQGSNQPQHF. CDR3 nucleotides: TGTGCCAGCAGTTTATTCCCGCAGGGCTCGAATCAGCCCCAGCATTTT. V usage is TRBV27 and J usage is TRBJ1-5; D may be TRBD1 (5 bases). Trimming removed 1 base from V and 4 bases from J, with 14 bases in between. This CDR3 is 16 amino acids long. Germline CDR1 MNHEY, CDR2 SMNVEV (reference sequence).

Here the CDR3 reads CASSGLRTDTQYF. CDR3 DNA: TGTGCCAGCAGTGGACTTCGCACAGATACGCAGTATTTT. The gene calls are TRBV6-1 and TRBJ2-3; no definite D call. The CDR3 contains 13 residues. Germline CDR1 reads MNHNS; CDR2 reads SASEGT. V was pared by 4 bases and J by 1 base, with 6 bases between.

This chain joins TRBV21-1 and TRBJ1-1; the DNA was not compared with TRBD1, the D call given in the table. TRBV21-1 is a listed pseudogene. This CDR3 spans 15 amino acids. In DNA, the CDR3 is TGTGCCAGCAGAGTACCAACAGGAGTAAACACTGAAGCTTTCTTT. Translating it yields CASRVPTGVNTEAFF.

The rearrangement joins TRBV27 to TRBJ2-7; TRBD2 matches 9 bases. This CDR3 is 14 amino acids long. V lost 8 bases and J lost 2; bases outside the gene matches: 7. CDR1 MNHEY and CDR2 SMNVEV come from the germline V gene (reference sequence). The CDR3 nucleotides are TGTGCCAGCTCGACGCGGGAGGGAACCTACGAGCAGTACTTC. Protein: CASSTREGTYEQYF.

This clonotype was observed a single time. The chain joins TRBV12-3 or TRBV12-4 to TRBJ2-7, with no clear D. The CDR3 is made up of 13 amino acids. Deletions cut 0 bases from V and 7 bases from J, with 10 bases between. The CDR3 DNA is TGTGCCAGCAGTTTAGCGTTAGACGGGGAGCAGTACTTC. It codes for CASSLALDGEQYF.

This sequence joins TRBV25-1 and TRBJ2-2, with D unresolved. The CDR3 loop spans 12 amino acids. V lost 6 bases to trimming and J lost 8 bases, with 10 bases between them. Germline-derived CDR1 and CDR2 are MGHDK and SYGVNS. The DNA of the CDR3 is TGTGCCAGCAGCGGACCAAATGGGGAGCTGTTTTTT. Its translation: CASSGPNGELFF.

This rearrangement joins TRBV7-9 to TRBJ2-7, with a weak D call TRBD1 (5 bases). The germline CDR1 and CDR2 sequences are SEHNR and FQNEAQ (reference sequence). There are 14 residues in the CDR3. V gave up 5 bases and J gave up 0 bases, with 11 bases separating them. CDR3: CASSHLTDSYEQYF. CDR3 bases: TGTGCCAGCAGCCATTTGACAGACTCCTACGAGCAGTACTTC.

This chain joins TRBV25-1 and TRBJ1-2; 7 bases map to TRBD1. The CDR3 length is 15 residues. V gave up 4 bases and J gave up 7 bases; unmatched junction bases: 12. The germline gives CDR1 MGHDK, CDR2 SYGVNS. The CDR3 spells CASSAYQTGTGGYTF. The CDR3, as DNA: TGTGCCAGCAGTGCCTACCAGACAGGGACGGGTGGCTACACCTTC.

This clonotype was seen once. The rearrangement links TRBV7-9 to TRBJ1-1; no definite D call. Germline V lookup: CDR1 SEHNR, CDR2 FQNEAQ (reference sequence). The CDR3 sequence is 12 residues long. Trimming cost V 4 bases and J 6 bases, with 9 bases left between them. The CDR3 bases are TGTGCCAGCAGCTCCCATGAACCTGAAGCTTTCTTT. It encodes CASSSHEPEAFF.

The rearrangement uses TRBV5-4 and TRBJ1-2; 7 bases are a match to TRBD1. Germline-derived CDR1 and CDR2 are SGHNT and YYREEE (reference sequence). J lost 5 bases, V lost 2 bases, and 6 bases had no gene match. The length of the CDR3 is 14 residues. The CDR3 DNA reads TGTGCCAGCAGCTTCAGGGGGGACTCTTATGGCTACACCTTC. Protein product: CASSFRGDSYGYTF. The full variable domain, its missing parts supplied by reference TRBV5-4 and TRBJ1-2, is ETGVTQSPTHLIKTRGQQVTLRCSSQSGHNTVSWYQQALGQGPQFIFQYYREEENGRGNFPPRFSGLQFPNYSSELNVNALELDDSALYLCASSFRGDSYGYTFGSGTRLTVV.

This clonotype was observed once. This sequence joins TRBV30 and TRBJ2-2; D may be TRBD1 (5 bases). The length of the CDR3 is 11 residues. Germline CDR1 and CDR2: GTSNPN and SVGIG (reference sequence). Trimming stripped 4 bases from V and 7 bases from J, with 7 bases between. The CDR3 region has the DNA TGTGCCTGGATTCAGGGCGGGGAGCTGTTTTTT. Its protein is CAWIQGGELFF. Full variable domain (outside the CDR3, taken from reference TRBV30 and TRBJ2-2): SQTIHQWPATLVQPVGSPLSLECTVEGTSNPNLYWYRQAAGRGLQLLFYSVGIGQISSEVPQNLSASRPQDRQFILSSKKLLLSDSGFYLCAWIQGGELFFGEGSRLTVL.

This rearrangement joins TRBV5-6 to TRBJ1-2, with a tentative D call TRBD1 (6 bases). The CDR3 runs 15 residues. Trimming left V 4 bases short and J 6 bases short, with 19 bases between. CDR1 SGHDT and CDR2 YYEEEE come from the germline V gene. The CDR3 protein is CASSPFSQNRDGYTF. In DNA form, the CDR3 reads TGTGCCAGCAGCCCTTTTTCCCAAAACAGGGATGGCTACACCTTC.

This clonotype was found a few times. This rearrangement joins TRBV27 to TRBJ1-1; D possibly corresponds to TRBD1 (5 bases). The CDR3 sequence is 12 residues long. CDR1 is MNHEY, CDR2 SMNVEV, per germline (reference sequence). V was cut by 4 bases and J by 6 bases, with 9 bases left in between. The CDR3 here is CASSSGAPEAFF. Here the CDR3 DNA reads TGTGCCAGCAGTTCCGGGGCCCCTGAAGCTTTCTTT.

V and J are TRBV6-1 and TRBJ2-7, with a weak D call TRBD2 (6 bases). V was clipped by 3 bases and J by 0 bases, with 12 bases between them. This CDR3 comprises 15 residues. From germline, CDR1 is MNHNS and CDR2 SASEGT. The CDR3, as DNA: TGTGCCAGCAGTGAGAGGGACTCCCACTCCTACGAGCAGTACTTC. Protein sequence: CASSERDSHSYEQYF.

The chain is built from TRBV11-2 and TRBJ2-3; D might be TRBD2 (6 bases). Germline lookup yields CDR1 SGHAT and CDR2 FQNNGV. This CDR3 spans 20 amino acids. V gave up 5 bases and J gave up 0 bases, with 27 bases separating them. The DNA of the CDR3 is TGTGCCAGCAGCGGCATCATGCGGGGTCGGGGTCAGGAGAGCACAGATACGCAGTATTTT. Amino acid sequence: CASSGIMRGRGQESTDTQYF. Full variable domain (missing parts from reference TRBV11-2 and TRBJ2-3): EAGVAQSPRYKIIEKRQSVAFWCNPISGHATLYWYQQILGQGPKLLIQFQNNGVVDDSQLPKDRFSAERLKGVDSTLKIQPAKLEDSAVYLCASSGIMRGRGQESTDTQYFGPGTRLTVL.

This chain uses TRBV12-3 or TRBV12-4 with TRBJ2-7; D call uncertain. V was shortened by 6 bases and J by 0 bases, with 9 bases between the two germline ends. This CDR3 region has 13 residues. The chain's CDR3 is CASSRALSYEQYF. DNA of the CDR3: TGTGCCAGCAGCCGGGCCCTCTCCTACGAGCAGTACTTC.

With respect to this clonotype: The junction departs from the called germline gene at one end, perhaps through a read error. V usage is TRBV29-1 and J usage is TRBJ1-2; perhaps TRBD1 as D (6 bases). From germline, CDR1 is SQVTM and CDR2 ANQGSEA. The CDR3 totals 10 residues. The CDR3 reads CSVEEQGGAF. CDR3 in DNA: TGCAGCGTTGAAGAACAGGGAGGCGCCTTC.

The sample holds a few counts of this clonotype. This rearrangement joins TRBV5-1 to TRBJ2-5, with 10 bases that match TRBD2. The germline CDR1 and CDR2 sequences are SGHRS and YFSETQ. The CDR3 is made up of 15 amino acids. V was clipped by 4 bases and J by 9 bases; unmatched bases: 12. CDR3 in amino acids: CASSEGLALSAAQYF. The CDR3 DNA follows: TGCGCCAGCAGCGAGGGACTAGCGCTCTCGGCGGCCCAGTACTTC.

CDR3 loop: CASSQPSVGADWDTDTQYF. The CDR3 region has the DNA TGCGCCAGCAGCCAACCTTCAGTGGGGGCGGACTGGGACACAGATACGCAGTATTTT. V is TRBV4-1 and J is TRBJ2-3; possible D gene TRBD1, 6 bases. The CDR3 loop spans 19 amino acids. Germline V gene lookup returns CDR1 MGHRA and CDR2 YSYEKL. V was shortened by 2 bases and J by 2 bases, with 23 bases between the two germline ends.

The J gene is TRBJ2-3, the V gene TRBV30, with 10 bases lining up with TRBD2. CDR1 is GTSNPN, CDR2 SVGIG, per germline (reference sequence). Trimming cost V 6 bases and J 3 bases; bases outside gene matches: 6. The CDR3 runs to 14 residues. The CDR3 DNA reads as TGTGCCTGCACAGCGGGGGGGCCTACAGATACGCAGTATTTT. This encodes CACTAGGPTDTQYF. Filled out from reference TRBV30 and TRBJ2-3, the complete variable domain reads SQTIHQWPATLVQPVGSPLSLECTVEGTSNPNLYWYRQAAGRGLQLLFYSVGIGQISSEVPQNLSASRPQDRQFILSSKKLLLSDSGFYLCACTAGGPTDTQYFGPGTRLTVL.

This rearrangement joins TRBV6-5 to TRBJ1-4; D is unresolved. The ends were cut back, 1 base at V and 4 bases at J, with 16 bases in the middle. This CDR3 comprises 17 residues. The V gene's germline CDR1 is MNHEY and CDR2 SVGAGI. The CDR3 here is CASSYCFREQCNEKLFF. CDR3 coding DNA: TGTGCCAGCAGTTACTGTTTCCGAGAACAGTGTAATGAAAAACTGTTTTTT.

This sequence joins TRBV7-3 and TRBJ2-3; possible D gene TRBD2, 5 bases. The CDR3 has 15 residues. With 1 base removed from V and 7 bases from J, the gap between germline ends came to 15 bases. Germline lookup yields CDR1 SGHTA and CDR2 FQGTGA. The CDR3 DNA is TGTGCCAGCAGCTTAAGAGGGTATTACTGGCATACGCAGTATTTT. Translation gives CASSLRGYYWHTQYF.

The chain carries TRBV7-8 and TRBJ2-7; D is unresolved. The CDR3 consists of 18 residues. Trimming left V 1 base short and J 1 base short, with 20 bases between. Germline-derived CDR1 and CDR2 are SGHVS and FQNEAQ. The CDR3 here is CASSLDTPAWTVSYEQYF. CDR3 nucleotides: TGTGCCAGCAGCTTAGACACTCCTGCTTGGACGGTTTCCTACGAGCAGTACTTC.

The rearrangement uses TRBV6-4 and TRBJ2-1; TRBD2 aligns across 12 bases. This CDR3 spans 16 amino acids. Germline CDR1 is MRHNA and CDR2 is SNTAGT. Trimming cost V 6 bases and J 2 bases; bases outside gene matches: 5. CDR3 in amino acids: CASSVTSGSPYNEQFF. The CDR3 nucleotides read TGTGCCAGCAGCGTGACTAGCGGGAGTCCCTACAATGAGCAGTTCTTC.